These 14 T cell receptor beta chains share one sample of origin, sequenced in a study of vaccination and CD4 T cells after COVID-19. Described treatment: approximately 9-day PBMC culture with coronavirus spike peptide pools or control peptides (ViraFEST assay). Collection of the unexposed donor's CD4+ T cells took place before the COVID-19 pandemic (2011-2018). With the Oncomine TCR Beta short-read assay, DNA from cultured CD4+ T cells was sequenced. TCRdb re-derived calls from the PCR reads in MiXCR, one entry per CDR3 protein. In the table there are under 6,500 distinct CDR3 sequences, about a third of which are singletons. Their antigens are not known. The sequenced sample was CD4+ T cells from blood, cultured in vitro. The source is a human donor in good health.

This clonotype was seen a few times. This sequence joins TRBV6-1 and TRBJ2-2, with 10 nucleotides matching TRBD2. Trimming removed 8 bases from V and 2 bases from J; junction bases left unmatched: 8. The CDR3 is made up of 16 amino acids. Germline loops: CDR1 MNHNS, CDR2 SASEGT. The CDR3 sequence is CASLRSGGYNTGELFF. Written as DNA, the CDR3 is TGTGCCAGCTTACGTAGCGGGGGGTATAACACCGGGGAGCTGTTTTTT.

This clonotype has a handful of counts. V and J are TRBV27 and TRBJ2-5, with D perhaps matching TRBD2 (5 bases). Germline CDR1 and CDR2: MNHEY and SMNVEV (reference sequence). V shed 6 bases and J shed 4 bases, with 15 bases lying between them. The CDR3 length is 14 residues. The CDR3 DNA reads TGTGCCAGCAGCGCTCAAGGACTTTTAGAGACCCAGTACTTC. Protein product: CASSAQGLLETQYF.

In this sample, this clonotype turned up once. This rearrangement joins TRBV2 to TRBJ1-1, with D unresolved. The CDR3 has 14 amino acids. V lost 1 base to trimming and J lost 3 bases, with 9 bases between them. CDR1 and CDR2 (germline): SNHLY, FYNNEI. The CDR3 reads CASSEEVWDTEAFF. The DNA for the CDR3 is TGTGCCAGCAGTGAAGAGGTGTGGGACACTGAAGCTTTCTTT.

CDR3: CSAPSPTSGVRDTQYF. Written as DNA, the CDR3 is TGCAGTGCCCCGTCCCCGACTAGCGGGGTGAGAGATACGCAGTATTTT. This chain connects TRBV20-1 to TRBJ2-3; 11 bases line up with TRBD2. J was trimmed by 5 bases and V by 6 bases; bases with no gene match: 13. This CDR3 is built from 16 residues. From germline, CDR1 is DFQATT and CDR2 SNEGSKA (reference sequence).

This sequence joins TRBV7-9 and TRBJ1-1; no definite D call. With 3 bases removed from V and 4 bases from J, the gap between germline ends came to 9 bases. Germline CDR1 SEHNR, CDR2 FQNEAQ (reference sequence). This CDR3 has 13 amino acids. CDR3 protein: CASSFDPLTEAFF. CDR3 DNA sequence: TGTGCCAGCAGCTTCGATCCCCTCACTGAAGCTTTCTTT. Supplemented by reference TRBV7-9 and TRBJ1-1, the full variable domain reads DTGVSQNPRHKITKRGQNVTFRCDPISEHNRLYWYRQTLGQGPEFLTYFQNEAQLEKSRLLSDRFSAERPKGSFSTLEIQRTEQGDSAMYLCASSFDPLTEAFFGQGTRLTVV.

The chain joins TRBV27 to TRBJ1-5; D is undetermined. Germline V gene data show CDR1 as MNHEY and CDR2 as SMNVEV (reference sequence). This CDR3 has 15 residues. Trimming pared 3 bases from V and 0 bases from J, leaving 9 bases between. In DNA form, the CDR3 reads TGTGCCAGCAGTTTTACCTGGAATAGCAATCAGCCCCAGCATTTT. It is translated as CASSFTWNSNQPQHF.

This clonotype was observed a handful of times. This rearrangement joins TRBV7-7 to TRBJ2-1, with a tentative D call TRBD2 (6 bases). V was pared by 5 bases and J by 5 bases, with 13 bases between. The CDR3 runs to 14 residues. The V gene's germline CDR1 is SSHAT and CDR2 FNYEAQ (reference sequence). CDR3 loop: CASSPRLGNNEQFF. The CDR3 DNA is TGTGCCAGCAGCCCAAGACTAGGGAACAATGAGCAGTTCTTC.

The chain joins TRBV20-1 to TRBJ1-1; D is unresolved. This CDR3 comprises 13 residues. Germline V gene lookup returns CDR1 DFQATT and CDR2 SNEGSKA (reference sequence). V was shortened by 3 bases and J by 1 base, with 9 bases between the two germline ends. CDR3 amino acids: CSASRTANTEAFF. In DNA form, the CDR3 reads TGCAGTGCTAGTAGGACGGCGAACACTGAAGCTTTCTTT.

This clonotype came up a few times. This chain links TRBV7-9 with TRBJ1-2; D is uncertain. V shed 6 bases and J shed 0 bases, with 14 bases lying between them. Germline loops: CDR1 SEHNR, CDR2 FQNEAQ (reference sequence). This CDR3 has 15 amino acids. The CDR3 loop reads CASSHNEAANYGYTF. The CDR3 DNA follows: TGTGCCAGCAGTCATAACGAAGCTGCTAACTATGGCTACACCTTC.

The V call is TRBV6-2 or TRBV6-3, the J call TRBJ2-3, with TRBD1 identical over 8 bases. The junction had 5 bases not matched to a gene; V was cut back by 0 bases and J by 0 bases. Germline V gene sequence: CDR1 MNHEY, CDR2 SVGEGT. The CDR3 sequence is 17 residues long. The CDR3 DNA sequence: TGTGCCAGCAGTTACTCGGACAGGGATCCTAGCACAGATACGCAGTATTTT. Protein: CASSYSDRDPSTDTQYF.

This clonotype was recorded only once. The gene calls are TRBV5-5 and TRBJ1-1; D not certain. Germline lookup yields CDR1 SGHKS and CDR2 YYEKEE (reference sequence). The CDR3 has 13 residues. V shed 0 bases and J shed 2 bases, with 5 bases lying between them. The CDR3 reads CASSLDRNTEAFF. CDR3 DNA sequence: TGTGCCAGCAGCTTGGACAGAAACACTGAAGCTTTCTTT. The full variable domain, rest sourced from reference TRBV5-5 and TRBJ1-1, is DAGVTQSPTHLIKTRGQQVTLRCSPISGHKSVSWYQQVLGQGPQFIFQYYEKEERGRGNFPDRFSARQFPNYSSELNVNALLLGDSALYLCASSLDRNTEAFFGQGTRLTVV.

This clonotype was seen a single time. V and J are TRBV19 and TRBJ1-4, with D unclear. Germline V CDR1 and CDR2: LNHDA, SQIVND (reference sequence). Trimming removed 5 bases from V and 8 bases from J, with 15 bases in between. This CDR3 region has 14 residues. Here the CDR3 DNA reads TGTGCCAGTAGTCCAGGCACATGGGAGGAAAAACTGTTTTTT. It yields the protein CASSPGTWEEKLFF.

The table lists this clonotype with a few counts. The V gene is TRBV6-1, the J gene TRBJ1-1; D remains unclear. V was clipped by 5 bases and J by 0 bases, with 22 bases between them. CDR1 is MNHNS and CDR2 is SASEGT in the germline V gene. The CDR3 is 18 residues long. The CDR3 sequence: CASSPRVMGLGMNTEAFF. CDR3 in DNA: TGTGCCAGCAGTCCTAGGGTTATGGGGTTGGGGATGAACACTGAAGCTTTCTTT.

The chain employs TRBV11-1 and TRBJ1-2, with TRBD1 matching 9 bases. Germline V gene data show CDR1 as SGHAT and CDR2 as FQDESV (reference sequence). V gave up 4 bases and J gave up 4 bases; unmatched junction bases: 7. The CDR3 covers 15 residues. CDR3 region: CASSSPGTGPYGYTF. CDR3 DNA: TGTGCCAGCAGCTCTCCCGGGACAGGGCCCTATGGCTACACCTTC.